This is a list of T cell receptor beta chains from one sample in a study of OX40 agonist ivuxolimab in advanced cancers. The table came from immunoSEQ multiplex PCR; TCRdb's copy has only in-frame clones and leaves some out. The sample records about 84,000 clones, about four fifths being singletons. The input for sequencing was CD4+ or CD8+ T cells sorted from blood, taken in a trial of the OX40 agonist ivuxolimab. These receptors were taken from an adult with an advanced solid tumor such as melanoma, head and neck, liver or kidney cancer. CDR3s include the opening cysteine and the closing phenylalanine or tryptophan. A D gene is named only where the DNA matches it firmly. Clone size is shown for a subset of rows, as once, few, many or a class of expanded clone.

j_gene | v_gene | abundance | d_gene | CDR3aa | CDR3nt
TRBJ2-5 | TRBV7-2 | - | - | CASSLGGGAGTQYF | TGTGCCAGCAGCTTAGGTGGGGGGGCGGGGACCCAGTACTTC
TRBJ1-2 | TRBV6-5 | - | - | CASSPGVAYGYTF | TGTGCCAGCAGCCCAGGGGTGGCCTATGGCTACACCTTC
TRBJ2-2 | TRBV7-2 | - | TRBD2 | CASSLSLAGGPGELFF | TGTGCCAGCAGCTTAAGTCTAGCGGGGGGGCCCGGGGAGCTGTTTTTT
TRBJ1-5 | TRBV30 | once | - | CAWSVSGALVQPQHF | TGTGCCTGGAGTGTGTCGGGGGCTCTGGTTCAGCCCCAGCATTTT
TRBJ1-4 | TRBV7-6 | - | - | CASSSHNVANEKLFF | TGTGCCAGCAGCTCCCATAATGTGGCTAATGAAAAACTGTTTTTT
TRBJ2-5 | TRBV5-4 | - | TRBD1 | CASSLEGAVQETQYF | TGTGCCAGCAGCTTAGAGGGGGCCGTCCAAGAGACCCAGTACTTC
TRBJ1-3 | TRBV11-2 | - | - | CASSFPGSSSGNTIYF | TGTGCCAGCAGCTTCCCGGGTTCCTCCTCTGGAAACACCATATATTTT
TRBJ2-5 | TRBV18 | - | TRBD2 | CASSPTSRETQYF | TGTGCCAGCTCACCGACTAGCCGGGAGACCCAGTACTTC
TRBJ1-2 | TRBV6-5 | - | - | CASRAETGGYTF | TGTGCCAGCAGGGCGGAGACAGGTGGCTACACCTTC
TRBJ2-6 | TRBV27 | - | - | CASSPVVAVLSGANVLTF | TGTGCCAGCAGTCCGGTAGTAGCGGTCCTCTCTGGGGCCAACGTCCTGACTTTC
TRBJ2-3 | TRBV19 | - | - | CASSIKLRSDTQYF | TGTGCCAGTAGTATTAAGTTGCGTTCAGATACGCAGTATTTT
TRBJ2-1 | TRBV7-2 | - | - | CASSLEGAGGAKKQFF | TGTGCCAGCAGCTTAGAGGGGGCCGGGGGGGCAAAGAAGCAGTTCTTC
TRBJ2-7 | TRBV11-2 | - | TRBD1 | CASSPTGQGNYEQYF | TGTGCCAGCAGCCCCACAGGACAGGGCAACTACGAGCAGTACTTC
TRBJ1-1 | TRBV5-6 | - | TRBD1 | CASSLKGGLGTEAFF | TGTGCCAGCAGCTTGAAAGGGGGCTTGGGCACTGAAGCTTTCTTT
TRBJ2-2 | TRBV29-1 | - | - | CSVGEGGGELFF | TGCAGCGTTGGGGAAGGTGGCGGGGAGCTGTTTTTT
TRBJ2-2 | TRBV19 | - | - | CASSIGENTGELFF | TGTGCCAGTAGTATAGGAGAGAACACCGGGGAGCTGTTTTTT
TRBJ1-2 | TRBV4-2 | - | - | CASSQGGQRYGYTF | TGTGCCAGCAGCCAGGGCGGGCAGCGATATGGCTACACCTTC
TRBJ1-2 | TRBV5-6 | - | TRBD1 | CASSYRGYYGYTF | TGTGCCAGCAGCTACAGGGGATACTATGGCTACACCTTC
TRBJ1-1 | TRBV7-3 | - | - | CASSLGANTEAFF | TGTGCCAGCAGCTTAGGGGCCAACACTGAAGCTTTCTTT
TRBJ2-5 | TRBV29-1 | - | - | CSVAPSETQYF | TGCAGCGTTGCCCCGTCTGAGACCCAGTACTTC
TRBJ2-1 | TRBV29-1 | - | - | CSVEDPLTYNEQFF | TGCAGCGTTGAAGACCCTTTGACCTACAATGAGCAGTTCTTC
TRBJ2-7 | TRBV18 | - | - | CASSQEDRSYEQYF | TGTGCCAGCTCACAGGAGGACCGCTCCTACGAGCAGTACTTC
TRBJ2-3 | TRBV5-1 | few | - | CASSLDAYTQYF | TGCGCCAGCAGCTTGGACGCTTATACGCAGTATTTT
TRBJ2-1 | TRBV7-2 | few | TRBD2 | CASSLASGGAAAQQFF | TGTGCCAGCAGCTTGGCTAGCGGGGGGGCGGCTGCCCAGCAGTTCTTC
TRBJ2-2 | TRBV7-3 | - | TRBD1 | CASSSPGQGSGELFF | TGTGCCAGCAGCTCCCCGGGACAGGGGTCCGGGGAGCTGTTTTTT
TRBJ1-4 | TRBV5-1 | - | - | CASSLVGETNEKLFF | TGCGCCAGCAGCTTAGTCGGAGAAACTAATGAAAAACTGTTTTTT
TRBJ1-2 | TRBV5-6 | - | - | CASSLDGRYGYTF | TGTGCCAGCAGCTTGGACGGTAGATATGGCTACACCTTC
TRBJ2-5 | TRBV19 | - | TRBD1 | CASNPGQGTETQYF | TGTGCCAGTAACCCGGGACAGGGGACGGAGACCCAGTACTTC
TRBJ1-2 | TRBV4-1 | - | - | CASSQDSNRDPHGYTF | TGCGCCAGCAGCCAAGACTCTAACAGGGACCCCCATGGCTACACCTTC
TRBJ1-2 | TRBV19 | - | - | CASSREGYYGYTF | TGTGCCAGTAGTAGGGAGGGTTACTATGGCTACACCTTC
TRBJ1-1 | TRBV28 | once | - | CASSLWPLVNTEAFF | TGTGCCAGCAGTTTATGGCCCCTCGTGAACACTGAAGCTTTCTTT
TRBJ2-2 | TRBV7-8 | - | TRBD1 | CASSPPTGYANTGELFF | TGTGCCAGCAGCCCCCCGACAGGGTACGCGAACACCGGGGAGCTGTTTTTT
TRBJ1-1 | TRBV27 | - | - | CASSLLRQGYSEAFF | TGTGCCAGCAGTCTCCTGAGGCAGGGGTATTCTGAAGCTTTCTTT
TRBJ2-3 | TRBV6-1 | - | TRBD1 | CASSDDRDLTDTQYF | TGTGCCAGCAGTGATGACAGGGACCTCACAGATACGCAGTATTTT
TRBJ2-4 | TRBV7-2 | - | TRBD2 | CASSPWGGSEWNIQYF | TGTGCCAGCAGCCCCTGGGGGGGGAGTGAGTGGAACATTCAGTACTTC
TRBJ2-1 | TRBV10-3 | - | - | CAIRRGGGLNEQFF | TGTGCCATCAGGCGTGGCGGGGGCCTCAATGAGCAGTTCTTC
TRBJ2-2 | TRBV10-2 | - | - | CASSVSYTGELFF | TGCGCCAGCAGTGTGTCATACACCGGGGAGCTGTTTTTT
TRBJ1-1 | TRBV7-9 | - | - | CASSPDKGSTEAFF | TGTGCCAGCAGCCCTGACAAGGGGAGCACTGAAGCTTTCTTT
TRBJ2-2 | TRBV7-3 | - | - | CASSLSYTGELFF | TGTGCCAGCAGCTTAAGCTACACCGGGGAGCTGTTTTTT
TRBJ1-2 | TRBV9 | - | TRBD1 | CASSVGLRDRLNYGYTF | TGTGCCAGCAGCGTAGGTCTAAGGGACAGACTTAACTATGGCTACACCTTC
TRBJ2-1 | TRBV5-6 | - | - | CASSSLTPYNEQFF | TGTGCCAGCAGCTCACTGACGCCTTACAATGAGCAGTTCTTC
TRBJ2-5 | TRBV7-2 | - | TRBD2 | CASSLERTSGVTQETQYF | TGTGCCAGCAGCTTAGAGAGGACTAGCGGCGTTACTCAAGAGACCCAGTACTTC
TRBJ1-4 | TRBV18 | - | - | CASSLQSYEKLFF | TGTGCCAGCTCACTGCAGTCCTATGAAAAACTGTTTTTT
TRBJ1-1 | TRBV18 | - | - | CASSPPSMNTEAFF | TGTGCCAGCTCACCACCGAGCATGAACACTGAAGCTTTCTTT
TRBJ2-1 | TRBV14 | - | - | CASSAAGLYNEQFF | TGTGCCAGCAGCGCTGCGGGGCTATACAATGAGCAGTTCTTC
TRBJ2-2 | TRBV7-2 | - | TRBD1 | CASSLRTGVSGELFF | TGTGCCAGCAGCTTAAGGACAGGGGTCTCCGGGGAGCTGTTTTTT
TRBJ1-5 | TRBV5-5 | - | - | CARFRKEGNNQPQHF | TGTGCCAGATTCAGGAAAGAGGGAAACAATCAGCCCCAGCATTTT
TRBJ1-5 | TRBV4-3 | - | - | CASSQRQGSNQPQHF | TGCGCCAGCAGCCAACGCCAGGGTAGCAATCAGCCCCAGCATTTT
TRBJ1-2 | TRBV5-3 | - | TRBD1 | CARSLKQGVENGYTF | TGTGCCAGAAGCTTAAAACAGGGGGTTGAGAATGGCTACACCTTC
TRBJ1-1 | TRBV7-8 | - | TRBD1 | CASRRGQGNTEAFF | TGTGCCAGCAGGAGAGGACAGGGAAACACTGAAGCTTTCTTT
TRBJ2-7 | TRBV18 | - | TRBD2 | CASSYGSSGGASYEQYF | TGTGCCAGCTCATACGGTAGTAGCGGGGGGGCCTCCTACGAGCAGTACTTC
TRBJ1-1 | TRBV6-1 | - | - | CASSLYDGNTEAFF | TGTGCCAGCAGCCTTTATGACGGTAACACTGAAGCTTTCTTT